Listed below are T cell receptor beta chains from one sample, sequenced in a study of cytomegalovirus exposure and HLA in healthy donors. Method: immunoSEQ multiplex PCR; TCRdb's copy keeps in-frame clones and lacks some. The table lists roughly 97,000 clones, approximately 80% of them singletons. The sequencing input was PBMCs. Source of these receptors: a woman aged 18-29 years in good health and CMV-seropositive. Both conserved end residues are trimmed from each CDR3. The order of the fields is J gene, V gene, CDR3 protein.

TRBJ1-5	TRBV7-9	ASSFSFSGGNQPQH
TRBJ2-7	TRBV21-1	ASSIFLEGPYEQY
TRBJ1-1	TRBV6-4	ASSTMTGEEAF
TRBJ2-1	TRBV4-2	ASSQIQLTGAYGSYNEQF
TRBJ1-2	TRBV11-2	ASSLGAGDYGYT
TRBJ2-1	TRBV29-1	SVEEGSVGQF
TRBJ1-5	TRBV28	ASRLWTGGDQPQH
TRBJ1-5	TRBV30	AWRPGAGGSNQPQH
TRBJ2-7	TRBV7-5	ARITGGSGSYEQY
TRBJ2-7	TRBV2	ASKLTGVEQY
TRBJ2-7	TRBV11-2	ASSRGSQSYEQY
TRBJ2-4	TRBV4-1	ASSQLGLAKNIQY
TRBJ1-1	TRBV6-1	ASSEASTANTEAF
TRBJ2-3	TRBV28	ASSFTSGRKY
TRBJ1-1	TRBV5-1	ASTGALNTEAF
TRBJ1-2	TRBV5-5	ASSLVQGTIDYGYT
TRBJ1-4	TRBV28	ASSSDRDFTNEKLF
TRBJ2-7	TRBV28	ASSLGTGGYEQY
TRBJ1-2	TRBV2	ASRRGQGAFSYT
TRBJ2-1	TRBV5-1	ASSLASGISDEQF
TRBJ2-7	TRBV2	ASSEEQRGFYEQY
TRBJ2-7	TRBV2	ASGVAGTYEQY
TRBJ2-1	TRBV2	ASGKRGNYNEQF
TRBJ2-1	TRBV5-4	ASSLGDFAGGRNEQF
TRBJ2-5	TRBV4-1	ASSHPYRDTQETQY
TRBJ1-4	TRBV28	ASTGGSNEKLF
TRBJ1-1	TRBV13	ASRGPEAF
TRBJ1-1	TRBV28	ATETGGANTEAF
TRBJ2-1	TRBV11-2	ASSFGLVDNEQF
TRBJ2-7	TRBV7-3	ASSRDSGGEQY
TRBJ2-7	TRBV2	ASSRGQSYEQY
TRBJ2-7	TRBV10-2	ASGDGGDNPYEQY
TRBJ1-4	TRBV27	ASSLFLAEKLF
TRBJ2-3	TRBV30	AWSGGGSSTDTQY
TRBJ2-4	TRBV5-6	ASSNYLAGRVYIQY
TRBJ1-4	TRBV7-6	ASSLGAAGYEKLF
TRBJ1-1	TRBV7-9	ASSSQGGKNTEAF
TRBJ1-1	TRBV10-2	ASSESRQGSEAF
TRBJ2-7	TRBV7-8	ASSSGQGANEQY
TRBJ1-2	TRBV27	ASRGTGDVGGYT
-	TRBV7-6	ASSPRTRGTDIYEQY
TRBJ2-3	TRBV2	ASRVGRESTDTQY
TRBJ1-2	TRBV2	ASSLNYGYT
TRBJ1-1	TRBV2	AGKAGTEAF
TRBJ1-4	TRBV30	AWSFAGGTEKLF
TRBJ1-2	TRBV4-1	ASSRTDRGLAGYT
TRBJ2-2	TRBV7-6	ASSLDGTGELF
TRBJ1-4	TRBV5-1	ASSRQGTNEKLF
TRBJ2-5	TRBV6-1	ASSALGHRGLGETQY
TRBJ2-7	TRBV6-1	ASSSGTEITYEQY
TRBJ1-4	TRBV5-1	ASSPAGSATNEKLF